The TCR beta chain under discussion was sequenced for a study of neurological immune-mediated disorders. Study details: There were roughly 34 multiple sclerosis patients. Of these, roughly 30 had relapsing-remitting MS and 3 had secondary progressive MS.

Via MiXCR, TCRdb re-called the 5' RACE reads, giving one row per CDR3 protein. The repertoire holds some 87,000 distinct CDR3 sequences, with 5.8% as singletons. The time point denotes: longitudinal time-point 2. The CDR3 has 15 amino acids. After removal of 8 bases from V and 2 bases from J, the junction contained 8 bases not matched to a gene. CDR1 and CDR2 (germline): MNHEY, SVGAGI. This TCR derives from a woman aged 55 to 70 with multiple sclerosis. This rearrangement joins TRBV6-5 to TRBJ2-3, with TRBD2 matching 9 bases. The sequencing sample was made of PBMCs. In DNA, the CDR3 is TGTGCCAGCCGGCTTAGCGGGGGAACCACAGATACGCAGTATTTT. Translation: CASRLSGGTTDTQYF.